Below, 29 T cell receptor beta chains from the same sample are listed, as sequenced in a study of T cells in Graves' hyperthyroidism and ophthalmopathy. TCR beta CDR3 regions were amplified from RNA. TCR CDR3 regions were first amplified by RT-PCR with HTBI primers. TCRdb reprocessed the multiplex PCR reads via MiXCR and lists one record per CDR3 protein. The sample has about 690,000 distinct CDR3 sequences, 17% seen once. The sequenced material came from blood. The origin of the receptors is a man aged 45-60 years with Graves' hyperthyroidism.

Many counts were recorded for this clonotype. The chain recombines TRBV14 with TRBJ2-1; TRBD2 matches 13 bases. This CDR3 spans 16 amino acids. The V and J ends lost 4 bases and 3 bases, in that order; junction bases with no gene match: 3. The V gene's germline CDR1 is SGHDN and CDR2 FVKESK. CDR3 sequence reads: CASSLGLAGRYNEQFF. The CDR3 DNA follows: TGTGCCAGCAGCCTGGGACTAGCGGGGCGCTACAATGAGCAGTTCTTC.

This chain links TRBV5-1 with TRBJ1-1; D remains unclear. CDR1 and CDR2 from the germline V gene are SGHRS and YFSETQ. Trimming left V 4 bases short and J 4 bases short, with 11 bases between. This CDR3 contains 13 residues. CDR3 in amino acids: CASSPFKGTEAFF. DNA for the CDR3: TGCGCCAGCAGCCCCTTTAAGGGCACTGAAGCTTTCTTT.

This chain uses TRBV7-2 with TRBJ2-7; 9 bases agree with TRBD2. V shed 0 bases, J shed 5 bases, and the junction held 8 bases outside the gene matches. CDR1 is SGHTA, CDR2 FQGNSA, per germline. This CDR3 comprises 16 residues. The CDR3, as DNA: TGTGCCAGCAGCTTAGCTGGACTAGCGAGAGGTGACGAGCAGTACTTC. Residues: CASSLAGLARGDEQYF.

This clonotype was counted only a few times. The V and J genes are TRBV30 and TRBJ2-1; no definite D call. The CDR3 contains 12 residues. The germline V and J ends were trimmed by 0 bases and 5 bases, with 5 bases remaining between them. Germline V CDR1 and CDR2: GTSNPN, SVGIG (reference sequence). CDR3 in DNA: TGTGCCTGGAGTGTACCAAACAATGAGCAGTTCTTC. Protein product: CAWSVPNNEQFF. Full variable domain (remainder filled in from reference TRBV30 and TRBJ2-1): SQTIHQWPATLVQPVGSPLSLECTVEGTSNPNLYWYRQAAGRGLQLLFYSVGIGQISSEVPQNLSASRPQDRQFILSSKKLLLSDSGFYLCAWSVPNNEQFFGPGTRLTVL.

This clonotype was recorded many times. The chain carries TRBV25-1 and TRBJ2-5, with TRBD1 as a possible D gene (5 bases). The CDR3 has 13 amino acids. The germline gives CDR1 MGHDK, CDR2 SYGVNS. V was pared by 5 bases and J by 3 bases, with 10 bases between. Here the CDR3 reads CASSPLGEETQYF. DNA for the CDR3: TGTGCCAGCAGTCCTCTAGGGGAAGAGACCCAGTACTTC. The full variable domain, with the rest looked up from reference TRBV25-1 and TRBJ2-5, is EADIYQTPRYLVIGTGKKITLECSQTMGHDKMYWYQQDPGMELHLIHYSYGVNSTEKGDLSSESTVSRIRTEHFPLTLESARPSHTSQYLCASSPLGEETQYFGPGTRLLVL.

This clonotype was counted at least ten times. The chain is built from TRBV28 and TRBJ1-6; D remains unclear. V was cut by 2 bases and J by 0 bases, with 11 bases left in between. Germline V gene lookup returns CDR1 MDHEN and CDR2 SYDVKM. This CDR3 is 17 amino acids long. CDR3 nucleotide sequence: TGTGCCAGCAGTTTAAGTTACGGATTCTCCTATAATTCACCCCTCCACTTT. It specifies CASSLSYGFSYNSPLHF.

The rearrangement uses TRBV29-1 and TRBJ1-4; 8 bases match TRBD1. In germline, CDR1 is SQVTM, CDR2 ANQGSEA. V shed 6 bases, J shed 5 bases, and the junction held 5 bases outside the gene matches. The CDR3 has 13 amino acids. CDR3 DNA sequence: TGCAGCGTCGAACAGGGGGGAAATGAAAAACTGTTTTTT. Translation gives CSVEQGGNEKLFF.

The J gene is TRBJ2-1, the V gene TRBV19; D unresolved. V was cut by 7 bases and J by 4 bases, with 17 bases left in between. Germline CDR1 LNHDA, CDR2 SQIVND (reference sequence). The CDR3 sequence is 15 residues long. The CDR3 reads CASTPDRVSYNEQFF. For the CDR3, the DNA is TGTGCCAGTACCCCGGACCGGGTCTCTTACAATGAGCAGTTCTTC. Drawing the rest from reference TRBV19 and TRBJ2-1, the complete variable domain is DGGITQSPKYLFRKEGQNVTLSCEQNLNHDAMYWYRQDPGQGLRLIYYSQIVNDFQKGDIAEGYSVSREKKESFPLTVTSAQKNPTAFYLCASTPDRVSYNEQFFGPGTRLTVL.

At least ten counts were recorded for this clonotype. The chain links TRBV10-3 to TRBJ2-1; TRBD2 agrees at 12 bases. Germline CDR1 reads ENHRY; CDR2 reads SYGVKD. The V gene end was trimmed by 0 bases and the J gene end by 0 bases; junction bases not matched to a gene: 12. The CDR3 is 21 amino acids. CDR3 loop: CAISESGRASGRASSYNEQFF. DNA of the CDR3: TGTGCCATCAGTGAGTCAGGGAGGGCTAGCGGGAGGGCCAGCTCCTACAATGAGCAGTTCTTC.

This clonotype was counted at least ten times. V gene TRBV20-1 combines with J gene TRBJ2-5; 9 bases agree with TRBD1. The CDR3 loop spans 14 amino acids. J gave up 7 bases and V 3 bases, and 9 bases lay outside the gene matches. Germline V gene data show CDR1 as DFQATT and CDR2 as SNEGSKA (reference sequence). The CDR3 sequence is CSASDDRGIGTQYF. CDR3 in DNA: TGCAGTGCTAGCGACGACAGGGGGATTGGGACCCAGTACTTC.

This clonotype has a handful of counts. The V and J genes are TRBV5-1 and TRBJ1-2, with 7 bases matching TRBD1. CDR1 is SGHRS, CDR2 YFSETQ, per germline. After removal of 3 bases from V and 8 bases from J, the junction contained 13 bases not matched to a gene. The CDR3 has 15 amino acids. The CDR3 loop reads CASSSSTGALDGYTF. The CDR3 region has the DNA TGCGCCAGCAGCTCATCCACAGGGGCCCTAGACGGCTACACCTTC. Using reference TRBV5-1 and TRBJ1-2 for the parts outside the CDR3, the full variable domain is KAGVTQTPRYLIKTRGQQVTLSCSPISGHRSVSWYQQTPGQGLQFLFEYFSETQRNKGNFPGRFSGRQFSNSRSEMNVSTLELGDSALYLCASSSSTGALDGYTFGSGTRLTVV.

This clonotype showed up many times. The chain couples TRBV15 to TRBJ2-5; D is uncertain. Trimming took 1 base from V and 0 from J, leaving 9 bases between them. CDR1 is LNHNV and CDR2 is YYDKDF in the germline V gene (reference sequence). This CDR3 contains 15 residues. CDR3 sequence reads: CATSRASRYQETQYF. CDR3 DNA sequence: TGTGCCACCAGCAGAGCTTCCCGGTACCAAGAGACCCAGTACTTC. Complete variable domain (other parts from reference TRBV15 and TRBJ2-5): DAMVIQNPRYQVTQFGKPVTLSCSQTLNHNVMYWYQQKSSQAPKLLFHYYDKDFNNEADTPDNFQSRRPNTSFCFLDIRSPGLGDTAMYLCATSRASRYQETQYFGPGTRLLVL.

The chain links TRBV19 to TRBJ2-1; 13 positions match TRBD2. The trim removed 0 bases at V and 9 bases at J, leaving 23 bases unmatched. There are 22 residues in the CDR3. Germline V gene sequence: CDR1 LNHDA, CDR2 SQIVND (reference sequence). This CDR3 is CASSIERIRTSGRWGYSREQFF. The CDR3 region has the DNA TGTGCCAGTAGTATAGAAAGAATAAGGACTAGCGGGAGATGGGGTTACTCCCGTGAGCAGTTCTTC.

There are many counts of this clonotype. V gene TRBV27 combines with J gene TRBJ1-2; TRBD1 matches at 7 bases. Germline CDR1 reads MNHEY; CDR2 reads SMNVEV (reference sequence). The CDR3 loop spans 14 amino acids. V was clipped by 5 bases and J by 4 bases; unmatched bases: 7. CDR3 coding DNA: TGTGCCAGCAGTCGAAGGACAGGTACCTATGGCTACACCTTC. This translates into CASSRRTGTYGYTF.

This clonotype showed up many times. The genes are TRBV18 and TRBJ1-1, with D unresolved. This CDR3 spans 13 amino acids. Germline lookup yields CDR1 KGHSH and CDR2 LQKENI. The V end lost 3 bases, the J end lost 6 bases, and 11 bases lay between the germline ends. CDR3 DNA: TGTGCCAGCTCACCCGATTCGCACCCTGAAGCTTTCTTT. It translates to CASSPDSHPEAFF.

The chain joins TRBV4-1 to TRBJ2-4, with TRBD2 as a possible D gene (5 bases). V gave up 1 base and J gave up 9 bases, with 16 bases separating them. Germline CDR1 and CDR2: MGHRA and YSYEKL. This CDR3 contains 15 residues. The chain's CDR3 is CASSQVTRAMGIQYF. In DNA, the CDR3 is TGCGCCAGCAGCCAAGTCACTAGGGCGATGGGCATTCAGTACTTC.

The sample holds many counts of this clonotype. V and J are TRBV29-1 and TRBJ1-2; no clear D. CDR3 length: 12 amino acids. V lost 6 bases to trimming and J lost 4 bases, with 12 bases between them. The germline V gene encodes CDR1 SQVTM and CDR2 ANQGSEA. As DNA, the CDR3 is TGCAGCGTGGGCGGATCGAGCTATGGCTACACCTTC. It translates to CSVGGSSYGYTF. Full variable domain (rest looked up from reference TRBV29-1 and TRBJ1-2): SAVISQKPSRDICQRGTSLTIQCQVDSQVTMMFWYRQQPGQSLTLIATANQGSEATYESGFVIDKFPISRPNLTFSTLTVSNMSPEDSSIYLCSVGGSSYGYTFGSGTRLTVV.

The sample holds a few counts of this clonotype. V gene TRBV20-1 combines with J gene TRBJ1-1; tentatively, D is TRBD1 (5 bases). The germline V and J ends were trimmed by 8 bases and 8 bases, with 9 bases remaining between them. CDR3 size: 9 residues. CDR1 DFQATT and CDR2 SNEGSKA come from the germline V gene (reference sequence). CDR3 amino acids: CSTGGEAFF. CDR3 coding DNA: TGCAGTACTGGGGGAGAAGCTTTCTTT.

This clonotype was seen many times. The chain is built from TRBV28 and TRBJ2-7; 10 bases agree with TRBD1. Germline CDR1 reads MDHEN; CDR2 reads SYDVKM. The CDR3 spans 18 residues. The V gene end was trimmed by 2 bases and the J gene end by 3 bases; junction bases not matched to a gene: 13. CDR3 residues: CASSLRQGARSVGYEQYF. The CDR3, as DNA: TGTGCCAGCAGTTTAAGACAGGGGGCGCGGTCAGTCGGCTACGAGCAGTACTTC.

This clonotype was counted at least ten times. The rearrangement joins TRBV30 to TRBJ2-5; D possibly corresponds to TRBD1 (5 bases). The germline V and J ends were trimmed by 4 bases and 4 bases, with 10 bases remaining between them. This CDR3 is 12 amino acids long. Per the germline V gene, CDR1 is GTSNPN and CDR2 is SVGIG (reference sequence). CDR3 sequence reads: CAWKPGLETQYF. The CDR3 DNA reads as TGTGCCTGGAAGCCAGGGCTAGAGACCCAGTACTTC.

This clonotype was counted a few times. The rearrangement links TRBV10-3 to TRBJ2-5; D ambiguous. Germline assignment: CDR1 ENHRY and CDR2 SYGVKD. The germline V and J ends were trimmed by 8 bases and 0 bases, with 7 bases remaining between them. The CDR3 length is 12 residues. CDR3 loop: CAIGRDQETQYF. The CDR3 bases are TGTGCCATCGGCCGCGACCAAGAGACCCAGTACTTC.

In this sample, this clonotype turned up a few times. The CDR3 nucleotides read TGTGCCAGCTCACCCCCGGACGGAAGATACAATGAGCAGTTCTTC. This translates into CASSPPDGRYNEQFF. The V call is TRBV18, the J call TRBJ2-1; no firm D call. The CDR3 loop spans 15 amino acids. Germline CDR1 KGHSH, CDR2 LQKENI. V was pared by 3 bases and J by 4 bases, with 13 bases between.

Note on this clonotype: A much bigger clone sits one base away, suggesting this may be a read error. The rearrangement uses TRBV28 and TRBJ1-4; 7 nucleotides line up with TRBD1. This CDR3 is built from 14 residues. Per germline, CDR1 MDHEN and CDR2 SYDVKM. CDR3: CASSLGTANEELFF. Here the CDR3 DNA reads TGTGCCAGCAGTTTGGGGACAGCAAATGAAGAACTGTTTTTT.

This clonotype was observed at least ten times. This rearrangement joins TRBV7-2 to TRBJ2-5; D may be TRBD2 (5 bases). The CDR3 is 15 amino acids. Germline loops: CDR1 SGHTA, CDR2 FQGNSA. Trimming shortened V by 5 bases and J by 5 bases, and 18 bases separated the two germline ends. The CDR3, as DNA: TGTGCCAGCAGCCCTCGGACGGGATTGGGGGAGACCCAGTACTTC. Residues: CASSPRTGLGETQYF. Filled out from reference TRBV7-2 and TRBJ2-5, the complete variable domain reads GAGVSQSPSNKVTEKGKDVELRCDPISGHTALYWYRQSLGQGLEFLIYFQGNSAPDKSGLPSDRFSAERTGGSVSTLTIQRTQQEDSAVYLCASSPRTGLGETQYFGPGTRLLVL.

This clonotype occurred a few times. The chain recombines TRBV6-2 or TRBV6-3 with TRBJ1-1; no reliable D call. This CDR3 has 15 amino acids. Trimming shortened V by 2 bases and J by 5 bases, and 15 bases separated the two germline ends. Per germline, CDR1 MNHEY and CDR2 SVGEGT. The CDR3 reads CASSYGRVPGTEAFF. As DNA, the CDR3 is TGTGCCAGCAGTTACGGTAGGGTTCCGGGGACTGAAGCTTTCTTT.

This clonotype was counted many times. The V gene is TRBV28, the J gene TRBJ2-1; TRBD2 aligns across 10 bases. The CDR3 is 18 residues long. The germline V gene has CDR1 MDHEN and CDR2 SYDVKM. Trimming cost V 0 bases and J 6 bases; bases outside gene matches: 11. CDR3 sequence reads: CASSLWSLAGVSSNEQFF. CDR3 bases: TGTGCCAGCAGTTTATGGTCGCTAGCGGGAGTGTCTAGCAATGAGCAGTTCTTC.

In its sample, this clonotype was seen many times. The genes are TRBV7-9 and TRBJ2-2; TRBD2 matches at 12 bases. CDR1 and CDR2 from the germline V gene are SEHNR and FQNEAQ (reference sequence). This CDR3 region has 18 residues. V was pared by 4 bases and J by 2 bases, with 8 bases of the junction left unmatched. The CDR3 region has the DNA TGTGCCAGCAGCTCTTTACTAGCGGGAGGCTTCAACACCGGGGAGCTGTTTTTT. It is translated as CASSSLLAGGFNTGELFF.

This clonotype was observed many times. J is TRBJ2-5 and V is TRBV10-2; 9 nucleotides agree with TRBD1. V gave up 7 bases and J gave up 5 bases; unmatched junction bases: 5. CDR3 length: 13 amino acids. Germline CDR1 is WSHSY and CDR2 is SAAADI. For the CDR3, the DNA is TGCGCCAGCACCCGGACAGGGGAGGAGACCCAGTACTTC. It translates to CASTRTGEETQYF.

This clonotype was found many times. The V gene is TRBV12-5, the J gene TRBJ1-1; D is uncertain. CDR3 length equals 13 residues. Germline CDR1 is LGHNT and CDR2 is FRNRAP. Trimming removed 7 bases at V and 8 bases at J, with 17 bases between. CDR3 nucleotides: TGTGCTAGTGCCTGGCAGGAGGATGCCGAAGCTTTCTTT. It specifies CASAWQEDAEAFF.